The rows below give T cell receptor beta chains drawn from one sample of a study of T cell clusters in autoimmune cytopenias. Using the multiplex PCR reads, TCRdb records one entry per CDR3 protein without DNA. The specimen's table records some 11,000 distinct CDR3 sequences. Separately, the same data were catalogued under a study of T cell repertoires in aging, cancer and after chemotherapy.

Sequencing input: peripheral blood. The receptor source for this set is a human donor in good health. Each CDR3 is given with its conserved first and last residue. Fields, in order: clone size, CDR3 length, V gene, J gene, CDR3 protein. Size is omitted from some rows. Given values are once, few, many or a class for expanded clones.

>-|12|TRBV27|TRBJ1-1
CASSLSGRKAFF
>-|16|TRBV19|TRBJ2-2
CASTEGGAINTGELFF
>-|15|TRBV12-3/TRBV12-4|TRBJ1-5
CASRLGTGDNQPQHF
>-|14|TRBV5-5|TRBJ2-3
CASSSWWVSDTQYF
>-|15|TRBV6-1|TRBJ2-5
CASSERAGGVETQYF
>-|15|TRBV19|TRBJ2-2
CASSIELASTGELFF
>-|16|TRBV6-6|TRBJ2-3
CASSYSGGAGTDTQYF
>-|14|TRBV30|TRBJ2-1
CAWSVGTGGTEQFF
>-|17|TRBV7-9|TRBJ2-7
CASSLAVFRGADHEQYF
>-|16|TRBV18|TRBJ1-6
CASSPTPGQVNSPLHF
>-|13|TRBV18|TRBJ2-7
CASSPSSSYEQYF
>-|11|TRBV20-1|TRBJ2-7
CSAVSRSEQYF
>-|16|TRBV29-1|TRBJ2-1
CSGTGARGWASNEQFF
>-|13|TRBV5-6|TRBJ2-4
CARTCLGRNIQYF
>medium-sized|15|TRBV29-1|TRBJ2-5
CSVEQRSAVQETQYF
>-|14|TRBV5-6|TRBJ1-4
CASSLQGGNEKLFF
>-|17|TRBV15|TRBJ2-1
CATSRDFGGVSYNEQFF
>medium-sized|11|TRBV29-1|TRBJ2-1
CSVEAPNEQFF
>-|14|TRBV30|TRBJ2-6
CACLGGSGANVLTF
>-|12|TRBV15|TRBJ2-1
CATSRDYNEQFF
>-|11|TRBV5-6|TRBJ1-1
CASNRRGEAFF
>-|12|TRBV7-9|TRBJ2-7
CASRGVPYEQYF
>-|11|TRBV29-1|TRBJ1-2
CSVGPGEGYTF
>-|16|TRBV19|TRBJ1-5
CASSFFRGPSNQPQHF
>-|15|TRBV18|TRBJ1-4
CASSPWDRGHEKLFF
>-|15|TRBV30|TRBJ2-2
CAWRGLAGRTGELFF
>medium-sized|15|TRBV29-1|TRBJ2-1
CSVEDLGRGGNEQFF
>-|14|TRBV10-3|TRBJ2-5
CAISLSGEEETQYF
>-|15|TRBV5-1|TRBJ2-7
CASSLSGGAVYEQYF
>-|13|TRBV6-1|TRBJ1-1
CASSSDLNTEAFF